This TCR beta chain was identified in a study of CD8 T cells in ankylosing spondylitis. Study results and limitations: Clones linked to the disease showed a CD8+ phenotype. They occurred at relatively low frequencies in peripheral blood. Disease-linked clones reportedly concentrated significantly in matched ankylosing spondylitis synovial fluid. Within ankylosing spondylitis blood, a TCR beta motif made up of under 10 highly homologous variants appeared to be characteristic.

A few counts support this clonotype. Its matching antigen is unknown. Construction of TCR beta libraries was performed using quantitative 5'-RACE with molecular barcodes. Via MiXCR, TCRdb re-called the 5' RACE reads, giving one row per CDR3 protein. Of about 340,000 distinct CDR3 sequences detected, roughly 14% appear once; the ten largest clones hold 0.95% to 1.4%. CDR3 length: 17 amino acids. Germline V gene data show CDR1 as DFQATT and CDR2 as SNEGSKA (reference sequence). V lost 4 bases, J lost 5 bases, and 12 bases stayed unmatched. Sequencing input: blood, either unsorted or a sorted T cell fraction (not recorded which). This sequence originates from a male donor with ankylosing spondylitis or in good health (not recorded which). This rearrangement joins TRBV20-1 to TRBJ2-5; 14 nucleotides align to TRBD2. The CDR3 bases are TGCAGTGCTACCGGGACTAGCGGGAGACTCCTGGGTGAGACCCAGTACTTC. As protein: CSATGTSGRLLGETQYF.